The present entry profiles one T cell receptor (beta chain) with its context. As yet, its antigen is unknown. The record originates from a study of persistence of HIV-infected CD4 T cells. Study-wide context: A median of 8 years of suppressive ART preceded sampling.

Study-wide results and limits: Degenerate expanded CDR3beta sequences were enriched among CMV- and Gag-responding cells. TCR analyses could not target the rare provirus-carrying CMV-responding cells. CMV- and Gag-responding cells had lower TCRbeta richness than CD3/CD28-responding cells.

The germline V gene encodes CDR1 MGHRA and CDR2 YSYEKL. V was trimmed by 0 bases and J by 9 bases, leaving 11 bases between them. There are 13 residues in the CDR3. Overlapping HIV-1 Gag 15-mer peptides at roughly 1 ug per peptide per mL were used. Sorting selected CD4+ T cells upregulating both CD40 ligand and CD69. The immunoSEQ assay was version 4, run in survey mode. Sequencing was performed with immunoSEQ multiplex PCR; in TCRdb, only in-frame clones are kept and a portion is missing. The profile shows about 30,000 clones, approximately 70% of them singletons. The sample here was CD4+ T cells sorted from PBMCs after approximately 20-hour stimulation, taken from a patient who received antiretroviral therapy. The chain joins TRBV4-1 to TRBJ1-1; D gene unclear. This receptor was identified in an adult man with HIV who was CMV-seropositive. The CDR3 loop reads CASSQDVSAKAFF. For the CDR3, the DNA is TGCGCCAGCAGCCAAGATGTGAGTGCCAAAGCTTTCTTT.